The source of this T cell receptor (beta chain) is a study of T cells after yellow fever vaccination. TCRdb analysed the 5' RACE reads with MiXCR anew, one entry per CDR3 protein. The table includes 90,000 to 130,000 distinct CDR3 sequences, 6.5% to 9% detected once. This CDR3 contains 17 residues. Germline lookup yields CDR1 MDHEN and CDR2 SYDVKM. J gave up 5 bases and V 4 bases, and 12 bases lay outside the gene matches. Overall study findings and caveats: Researchers noted that a small share of clonotypes showed up in both CD4 and CD8 compartments.

Comments on this clonotype: Antigen: not known.

This TCR was sampled from a man aged 30 to 39 who received the YFV17D yellow fever vaccine. The chain joins TRBV28 to TRBJ2-2; 8 bases are a match to TRBD1. The specimen comprised CD8+ T cells sorted from PBMCs, sampled 45 days after the yellow fever booster vaccination. The CDR3 sequence: CASSWVSPGQETGELFF. CDR3 in DNA: TGTGCCAGCAGTTGGGTCTCTCCGGGACAGGAGACCGGGGAGCTGTTTTTT. Using reference TRBV28 and TRBJ2-2 for the parts outside the CDR3, the full variable domain is DVKVTQSSRYLVKRTGEKVFLECVQDMDHENMFWYRQDPGLGLRLIYFSYDVKMKEKGDIPEGYSVSREKKERFSLILESASTNQTSMYLCASSWVSPGQETGELFFGEGSRLTVL.